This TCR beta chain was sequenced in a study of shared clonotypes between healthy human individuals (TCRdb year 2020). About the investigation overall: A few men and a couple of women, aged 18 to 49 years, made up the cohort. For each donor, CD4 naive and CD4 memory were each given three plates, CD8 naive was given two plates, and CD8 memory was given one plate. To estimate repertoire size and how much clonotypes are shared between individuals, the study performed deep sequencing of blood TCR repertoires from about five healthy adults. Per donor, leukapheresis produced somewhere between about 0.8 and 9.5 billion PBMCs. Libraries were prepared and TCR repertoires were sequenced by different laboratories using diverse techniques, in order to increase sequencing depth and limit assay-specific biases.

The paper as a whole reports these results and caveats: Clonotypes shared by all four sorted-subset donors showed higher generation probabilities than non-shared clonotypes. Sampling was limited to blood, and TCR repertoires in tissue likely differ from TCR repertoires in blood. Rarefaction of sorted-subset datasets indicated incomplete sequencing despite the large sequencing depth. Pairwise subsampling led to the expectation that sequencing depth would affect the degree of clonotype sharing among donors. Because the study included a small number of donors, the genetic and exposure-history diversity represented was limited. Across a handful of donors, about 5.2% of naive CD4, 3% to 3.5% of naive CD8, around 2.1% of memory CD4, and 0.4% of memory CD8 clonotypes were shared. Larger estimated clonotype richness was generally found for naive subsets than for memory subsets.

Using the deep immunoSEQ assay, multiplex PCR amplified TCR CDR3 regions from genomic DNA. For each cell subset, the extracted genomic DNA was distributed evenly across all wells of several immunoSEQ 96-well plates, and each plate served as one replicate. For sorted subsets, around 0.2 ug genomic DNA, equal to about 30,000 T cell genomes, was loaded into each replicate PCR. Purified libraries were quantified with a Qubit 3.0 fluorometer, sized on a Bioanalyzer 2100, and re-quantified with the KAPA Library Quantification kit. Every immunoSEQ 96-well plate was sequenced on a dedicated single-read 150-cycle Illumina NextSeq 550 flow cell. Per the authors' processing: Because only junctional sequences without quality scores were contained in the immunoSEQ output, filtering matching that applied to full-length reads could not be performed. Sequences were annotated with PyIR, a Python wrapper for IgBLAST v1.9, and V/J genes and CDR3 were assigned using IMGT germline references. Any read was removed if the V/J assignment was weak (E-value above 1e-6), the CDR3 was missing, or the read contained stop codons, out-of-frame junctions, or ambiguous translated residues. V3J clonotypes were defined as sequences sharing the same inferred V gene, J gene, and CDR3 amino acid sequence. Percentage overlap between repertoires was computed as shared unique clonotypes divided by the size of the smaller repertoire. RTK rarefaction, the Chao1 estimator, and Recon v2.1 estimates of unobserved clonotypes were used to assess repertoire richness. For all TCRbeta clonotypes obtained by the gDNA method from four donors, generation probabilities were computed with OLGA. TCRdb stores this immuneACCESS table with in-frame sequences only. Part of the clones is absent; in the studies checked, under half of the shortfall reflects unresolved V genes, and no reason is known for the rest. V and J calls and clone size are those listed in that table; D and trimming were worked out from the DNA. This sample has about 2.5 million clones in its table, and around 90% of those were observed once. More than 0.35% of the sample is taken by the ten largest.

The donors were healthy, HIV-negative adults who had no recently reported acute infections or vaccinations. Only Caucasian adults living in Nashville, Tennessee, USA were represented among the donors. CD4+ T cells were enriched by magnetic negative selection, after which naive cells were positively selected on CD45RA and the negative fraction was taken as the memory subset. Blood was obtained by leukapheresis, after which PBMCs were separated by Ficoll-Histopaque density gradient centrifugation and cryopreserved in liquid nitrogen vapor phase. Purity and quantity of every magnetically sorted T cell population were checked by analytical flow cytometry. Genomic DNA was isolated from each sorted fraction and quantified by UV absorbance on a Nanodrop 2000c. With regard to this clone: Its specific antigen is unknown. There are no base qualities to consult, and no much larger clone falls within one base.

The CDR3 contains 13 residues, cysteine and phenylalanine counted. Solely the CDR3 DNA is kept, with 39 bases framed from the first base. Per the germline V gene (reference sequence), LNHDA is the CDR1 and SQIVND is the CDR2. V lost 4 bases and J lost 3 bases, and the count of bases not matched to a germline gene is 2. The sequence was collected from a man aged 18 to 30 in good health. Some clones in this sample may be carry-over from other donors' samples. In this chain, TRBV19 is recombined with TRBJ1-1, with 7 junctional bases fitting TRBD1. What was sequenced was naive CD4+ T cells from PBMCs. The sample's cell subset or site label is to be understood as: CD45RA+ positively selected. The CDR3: CASSNTGDTEAFF. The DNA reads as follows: TGTGCCAGTAGTAACACAGGGGACACTGAAGCTTTCTTT.